These 14 T cell receptor beta chains were sequenced from one sample in a study of T cells in Graves' hyperthyroidism and ophthalmopathy. There were TCR beta CDR3 regions amplified from RNA transcripts. The primer set for the first-round RT-PCR of the TCR CDR3 was HTBI. TCRdb itself ran the multiplex PCR reads through MiXCR, one entry per CDR3 protein. The data show 700,000 or so distinct CDR3 sequences, around 15% seen once. Sequences were obtained from blood. Receptor source: a man aged 18 to 30 with Graves' hyperthyroidism.

The sample holds a few counts of this clonotype. The chain couples TRBV12-3 or TRBV12-4 to TRBJ2-5; D is unresolved. Between the trimmed V and J ends, which lost 6 bases and 2 bases, there was a span of 16 bases. This CDR3 is 15 amino acids long. The CDR3 DNA follows: TGTGCCAGCAGGCAAGACGTGTTTCCACAAGAGACCCAGTACTTC. It specifies CASRQDVFPQETQYF.

The chain links TRBV12-5 to TRBJ2-5; D is uncertain. Germline loops: CDR1 LGHNT, CDR2 FRNRAP. The CDR3 runs 13 residues. V was pared by 4 bases and J by 5 bases, with 11 bases between. The CDR3 spells CASGSPQDETQYF. Here the CDR3 DNA reads TGTGCTAGTGGTTCCCCTCAGGATGAGACCCAGTACTTC.

The chain uses TRBV7-2 and TRBJ2-3; 11 bases are a match to TRBD2. This CDR3 is 17 amino acids long. Per germline, CDR1 SGHTA and CDR2 FQGNSA. Unmatched junction bases numbered 12, after V lost 5 bases and J lost 5 bases. The CDR3 sequence: CASSPTSGSVALDTQYF. DNA for the CDR3: TGTGCCAGCAGCCCAACTAGCGGGAGTGTAGCGCTAGATACGCAGTATTTT.

The chain couples TRBV7-2 to TRBJ1-2; D not resolved. Trimming removed 5 bases from V and 2 bases from J, with 18 bases in between. Germline lookup yields CDR1 SGHTA and CDR2 FQGNSA. The CDR3 contains 16 residues. CDR3 nucleotide sequence: TGTGCCAGCAGCGTCTTAGCGGGGTTGACCAACTATGGCTACACCTTC. This encodes CASSVLAGLTNYGYTF.

The rearrangement uses TRBV4-1 and TRBJ2-7; tentative D call: TRBD1 (6 bases). Germline V lookup: CDR1 MGHRA, CDR2 YSYEKL. V lost 3 bases and J lost 1, with 10 bases in between. The CDR3 has 14 residues. As DNA, the CDR3 is TGCGCCAGCAGCCATTACGACAGGTCCTACGAGCAGTACTTC. This codes for CASSHYDRSYEQYF.

This clonotype was counted a few times. The chain combines TRBV27 with TRBJ1-2; D is uncertain. Germline values: CDR1 MNHEY, CDR2 SMNVEV (reference sequence). The CDR3 covers 14 residues. V lost 2 bases and J 7 bases, leaving 14 bases between the germline ends. The CDR3 protein is CASSLMDGAGGYTF. The DNA of the CDR3 is TGTGCCAGCAGTTTAATGGACGGCGCTGGTGGCTACACCTTC.

This clonotype has a handful of counts. CDR3 in amino acids: CASSHAGVDEQFF. The CDR3 nucleotides read TGCGCCAGCAGCCACGCAGGGGTGGATGAGCAGTTCTTC. V gene TRBV4-3 combines with J gene TRBJ2-1; possibly TRBD1 for D (6 bases). Germline V gene sequence: CDR1 LGHNA, CDR2 YSLEER. The ends were cut back, 3 bases at V and 8 bases at J, with 11 bases in the middle. CDR3 length: 13 amino acids.

The DNA of the CDR3 is TGTGCCAGCAGCGTACGTGGGAGCCTCGGGAACAATGAGCAGTTCTTC. It translates to CASSVRGSLGNNEQFF. The V and J genes are TRBV9 and TRBJ2-1, with D maybe TRBD2 (5 bases). The CDR3 totals 16 residues. CDR1 is SGDLS, CDR2 YYNGEE, per germline. Trimming took off 1 base at V and 5 bases at J, with 16 bases between the two ends. The variable domain in full, completed from reference TRBV9 and TRBJ2-1, reads DSGVTQTPKHLITATGQRVTLRCSPRSGDLSVYWYQQSLDQGLQFLIQYYNGEERAKGNILERFSAQQFPDLHSELNLSSLELGDSALYFCASSVRGSLGNNEQFFGPGTRLTVL.

The chain links TRBV2 to TRBJ2-2, with D hard to call. Germline assignment: CDR1 SNHLY and CDR2 FYNNEI. V lost 4 bases to trimming and J lost 6 bases, with 6 bases between them. This CDR3 has 12 amino acids. This CDR3 is CASSAIAGELFF. The CDR3 nucleotides are TGTGCCAGCAGTGCTATCGCCGGGGAGCTGTTTTTT.

There are many counts of this clonotype. The CDR3, as DNA: TGTGCCAGCAGCTTAGACGGCGGGAGGGGTCTAAGGGAGACCCAGTACTTC. Translating it yields CASSLDGGRGLRETQYF. The chain links TRBV11-2 to TRBJ2-5, with 9 bases matching TRBD2. V lost 0 bases to trimming and J lost 5 bases; unmatched junction nucleotides: 10. The length of the CDR3 is 17 residues. Germline V gene data show CDR1 as SGHAT and CDR2 as FQNNGV.

This clonotype has only a few counts. This sequence joins TRBV9 and TRBJ1-1; D might be TRBD1 (5 bases). The CDR3 has 13 amino acids. Deletions cut 4 bases from V and 4 bases from J, with 11 bases between. Looked up from germline, CDR1 is SGDLS and CDR2 is YYNGEE. In DNA form, the CDR3 reads TGTGCCAGCAGCCTGGGGGTTGCCACTGAAGCTTTCTTT. It is translated as CASSLGVATEAFF.

There are a few counts of this clonotype. The rearrangement joins TRBV13 to TRBJ2-4, with 7 nucleotides matching TRBD1. V lost 5 bases, J lost 3 bases, and 10 bases stayed unmatched. Germline lookup yields CDR1 PRHDT and CDR2 FYEKMQ (reference sequence). This CDR3 region has 16 residues. The CDR3, as DNA: TGTGCCAGCAGCCCTTACAGGGGATGGGGCAAAAACATTCAGTACTTC. It is translated as CASSPYRGWGKNIQYF.

The chain links TRBV28 to TRBJ2-7, with 11 bases that match TRBD2. The CDR3 consists of 16 residues. With V trimmed by 8 bases and J by 4 bases, 13 bases remained unmatched. Germline loops: CDR1 MDHEN, CDR2 SYDVKM. The CDR3 here is CASRGVAGGPVYEQYF. The CDR3 nucleotides read TGTGCCAGCCGCGGCGTAGCGGGAGGGCCCGTTTACGAGCAGTACTTC.

This clonotype was recorded at least ten times. The rearrangement links TRBV30 to TRBJ2-5; the D gene could be TRBD1 or TRBD2 (5 bases each). Germline CDR1 reads GTSNPN; CDR2 reads SVGIG (reference sequence). CDR3 length equals 13 residues. V was cut by 1 base and J by 0 bases, with 6 bases left in between. The CDR3 spells CAWSGGYQETQYF. The CDR3 DNA reads TGTGCCTGGAGTGGGGGGTACCAAGAGACCCAGTACTTC.